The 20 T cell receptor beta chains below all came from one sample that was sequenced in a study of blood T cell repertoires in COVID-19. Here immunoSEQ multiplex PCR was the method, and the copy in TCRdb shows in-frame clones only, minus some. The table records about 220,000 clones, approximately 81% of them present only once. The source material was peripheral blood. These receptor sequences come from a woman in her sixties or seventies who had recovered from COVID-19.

The CDR3 sequence is CASSPLTGLRRTDTQYF. The CDR3 DNA reads as TGTGCCAGCAGCCCTCTCACGGGATTACGTAGGACAGATACGCAGTATTTT. The rearrangement uses TRBV27 and TRBJ2-3, with a weak D call TRBD2 (5 bases). The CDR3 is 17 residues long. The germline CDR1 and CDR2 sequences are MNHEY and SMNVEV (reference sequence). V lost 6 bases to trimming and J lost 3 bases, with 22 bases between them.

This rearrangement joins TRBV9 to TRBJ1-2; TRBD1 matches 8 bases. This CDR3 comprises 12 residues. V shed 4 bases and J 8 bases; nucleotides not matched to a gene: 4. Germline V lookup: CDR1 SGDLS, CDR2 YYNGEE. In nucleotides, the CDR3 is TGTGCCAGCAGCCCCCGACAGGGGGGCTACACCTTC. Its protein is CASSPRQGGYTF.

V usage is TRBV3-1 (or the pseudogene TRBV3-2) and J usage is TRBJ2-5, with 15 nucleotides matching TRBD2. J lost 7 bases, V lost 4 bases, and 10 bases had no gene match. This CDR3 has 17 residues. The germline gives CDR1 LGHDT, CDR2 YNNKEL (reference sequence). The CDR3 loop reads CASSPRGGLAGGPTQYF. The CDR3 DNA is TGTGCCAGCAGCCCCCGCGGGGGACTAGCGGGGGGTCCGACCCAGTACTTC.

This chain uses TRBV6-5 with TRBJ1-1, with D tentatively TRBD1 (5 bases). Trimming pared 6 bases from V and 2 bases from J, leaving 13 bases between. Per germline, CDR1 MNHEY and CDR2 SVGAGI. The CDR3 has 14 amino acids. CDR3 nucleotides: TGTGCCAGCAGGGGGGGACTAGCTAACACTGAAGCTTTCTTT. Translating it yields CASRGGLANTEAFF.

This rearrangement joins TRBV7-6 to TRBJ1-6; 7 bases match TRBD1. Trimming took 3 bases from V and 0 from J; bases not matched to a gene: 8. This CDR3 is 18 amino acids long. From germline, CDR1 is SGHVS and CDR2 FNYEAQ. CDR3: CASSLGTGAPSYNSPLHF. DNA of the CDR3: TGTGCCAGCAGCTTGGGAACAGGGGCGCCCTCCTATAATTCACCCCTCCACTTT. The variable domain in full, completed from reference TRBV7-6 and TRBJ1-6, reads GAGVSQSPRYKVTKRGQDVALRCDPISGHVSLYWYRQALGQGPEFLTYFNYEAQQDKSGLPNDRFSAERPEGSISTLTIQRTEQRDSAMYRCASSLGTGAPSYNSPLHFGNGTRLTVT.

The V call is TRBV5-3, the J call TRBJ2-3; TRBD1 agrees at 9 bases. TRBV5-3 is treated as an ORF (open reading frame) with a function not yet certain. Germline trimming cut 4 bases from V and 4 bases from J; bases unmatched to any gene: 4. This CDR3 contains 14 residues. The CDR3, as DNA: TGTGCCAGAAGCATAAGGACAGGGGCAGATACGCAGTATTTT. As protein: CARSIRTGADTQYF.

The CDR3 DNA reads TGTGCCAGCAAAAACCGGGACAGGGAGGGCTATGGCTACACCTTC. This sequence encodes CASKNRDREGYGYTF. The chain carries TRBV19 and TRBJ1-2; TRBD1 aligns across 9 bases. Germline values: CDR1 LNHDA, CDR2 SQIVND (reference sequence). The CDR3 runs 15 residues. V shed 9 bases, J shed 4 bases, and the junction held 12 bases outside the gene matches.

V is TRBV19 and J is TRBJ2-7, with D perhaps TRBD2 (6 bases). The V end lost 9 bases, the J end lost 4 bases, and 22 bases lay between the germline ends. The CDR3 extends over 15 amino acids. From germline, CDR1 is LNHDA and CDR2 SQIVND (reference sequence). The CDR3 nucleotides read TGTGCCAGCCGTAACGCCGGGACGGGAGAATACGAGCAGTACTTC. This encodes CASRNAGTGEYEQYF.

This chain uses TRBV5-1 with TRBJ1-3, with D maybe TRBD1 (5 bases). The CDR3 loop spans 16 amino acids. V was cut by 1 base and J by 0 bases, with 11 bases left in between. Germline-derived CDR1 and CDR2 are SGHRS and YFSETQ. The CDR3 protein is CASSLLARDSGNTIYF. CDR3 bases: TGCGCCAGCAGCTTGCTCGCCAGGGACTCTGGAAACACCATATATTTT.

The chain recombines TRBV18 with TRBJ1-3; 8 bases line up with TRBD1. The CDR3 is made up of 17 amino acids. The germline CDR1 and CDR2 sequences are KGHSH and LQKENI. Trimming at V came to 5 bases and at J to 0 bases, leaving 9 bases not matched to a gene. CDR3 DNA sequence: TGTGCCAGCTCATCGAGGACAGGGATCCTCTCTGGAAACACCATATATTTT. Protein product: CASSSRTGILSGNTIYF.

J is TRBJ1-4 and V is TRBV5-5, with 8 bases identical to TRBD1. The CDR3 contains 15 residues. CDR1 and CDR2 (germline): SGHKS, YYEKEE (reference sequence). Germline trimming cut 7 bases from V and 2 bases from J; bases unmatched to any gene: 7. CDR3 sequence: CASSYRGTTNEKLFF. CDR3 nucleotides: TGTGCCAGCTCCTACAGGGGGACCACTAATGAAAAACTGTTTTTT.

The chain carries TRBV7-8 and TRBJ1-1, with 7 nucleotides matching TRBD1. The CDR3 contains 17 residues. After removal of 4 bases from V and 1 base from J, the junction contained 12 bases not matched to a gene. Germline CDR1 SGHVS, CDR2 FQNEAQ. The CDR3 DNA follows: TGTGCCAGCAGCTCAAGGCGTGGTGGACAGGCGAACACTGAAGCTTTCTTT. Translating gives CASSSRRGGQANTEAFF. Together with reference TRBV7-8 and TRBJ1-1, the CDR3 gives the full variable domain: GAGVSQSPRYKVAKRGQDVALRCDPISGHVSLFWYQQALGQGPEFLTYFQNEAQLDKSGLPSDRFFAERPEGSVSTLKIQRTQQEDSAVYLCASSSRRGGQANTEAFFGQGTRLTVV.

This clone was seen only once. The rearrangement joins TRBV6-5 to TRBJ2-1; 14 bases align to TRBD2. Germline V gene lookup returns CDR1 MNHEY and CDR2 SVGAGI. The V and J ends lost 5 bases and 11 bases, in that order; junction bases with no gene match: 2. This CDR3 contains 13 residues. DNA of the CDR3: TGTGCCAGCAGTCGGACTAGCGGGGGGAAGCAGTTCTTC. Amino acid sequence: CASSRTSGGKQFF.

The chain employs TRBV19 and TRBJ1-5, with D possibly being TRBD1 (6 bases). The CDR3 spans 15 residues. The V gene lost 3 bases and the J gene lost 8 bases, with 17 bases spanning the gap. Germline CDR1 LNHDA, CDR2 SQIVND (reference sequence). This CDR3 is CASSIPWGGGEPQHF. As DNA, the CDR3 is TGTGCCAGTAGTATCCCCTGGGGGGGCGGGGAGCCCCAGCATTTT.

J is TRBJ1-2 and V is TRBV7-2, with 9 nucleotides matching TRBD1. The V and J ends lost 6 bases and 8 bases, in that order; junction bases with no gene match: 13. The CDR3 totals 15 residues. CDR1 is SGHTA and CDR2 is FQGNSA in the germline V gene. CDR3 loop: CASSSDYRGPGGYTF. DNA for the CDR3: TGTGCCAGCAGTTCCGATTACAGGGGGCCAGGAGGCTACACCTTC.

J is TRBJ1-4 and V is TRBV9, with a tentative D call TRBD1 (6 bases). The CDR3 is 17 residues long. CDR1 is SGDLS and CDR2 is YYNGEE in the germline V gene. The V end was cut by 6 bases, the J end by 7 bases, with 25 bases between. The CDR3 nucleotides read TGTGCCAGCAAAAAGGGGGAGCTAGGAACTCGGGGTGAAAAACTGTTTTTT. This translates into CASKKGELGTRGEKLFF. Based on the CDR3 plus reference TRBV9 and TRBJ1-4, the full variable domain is DSGVTQTPKHLITATGQRVTLRCSPRSGDLSVYWYQQSLDQGLQFLIQYYNGEERAKGNILERFSAQQFPDLHSELNLSSLELGDSALYFCASKKGELGTRGEKLFFGSGTQLSVL.

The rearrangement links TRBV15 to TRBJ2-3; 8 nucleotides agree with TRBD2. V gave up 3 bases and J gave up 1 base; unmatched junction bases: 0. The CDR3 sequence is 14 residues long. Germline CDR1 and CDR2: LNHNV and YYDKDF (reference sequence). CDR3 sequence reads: CATSRGLGTDTQYF. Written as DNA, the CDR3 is TGTGCCACCAGCAGGGGACTAGGCACAGATACGCAGTATTTT.

The CDR3 coding sequence is TGTGCCAGCACCGTGCCGGGAGGGGGTGGCTACACCTTC. This gives the protein CASTVPGGGGYTF. The gene calls are TRBV7-2 and TRBJ1-2, with D maybe TRBD1 (6 bases). Germline V gives CDR1 SGHTA, CDR2 FQGNSA. The CDR3 has 13 amino acids. The V gene lost 7 bases and the J gene lost 7 bases, with 16 bases spanning the gap.

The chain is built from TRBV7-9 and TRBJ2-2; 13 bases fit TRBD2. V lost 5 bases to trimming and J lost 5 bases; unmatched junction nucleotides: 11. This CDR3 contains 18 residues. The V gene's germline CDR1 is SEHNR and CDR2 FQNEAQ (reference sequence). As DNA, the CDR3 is TGTGCCAGCAGCCCCGTTACTAGCGGGGGGGCGATGACCGGGGAGCTGTTTTTT. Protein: CASSPVTSGGAMTGELFF.

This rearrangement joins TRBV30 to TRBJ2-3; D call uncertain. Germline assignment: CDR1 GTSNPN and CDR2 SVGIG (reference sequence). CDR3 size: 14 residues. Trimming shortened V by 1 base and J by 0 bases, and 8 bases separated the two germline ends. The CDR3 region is CAWSDGTSTDTQYF. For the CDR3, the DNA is TGTGCCTGGAGTGATGGTACTAGCACAGATACGCAGTATTTT. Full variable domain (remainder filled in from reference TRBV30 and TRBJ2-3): SQTIHQWPATLVQPVGSPLSLECTVEGTSNPNLYWYRQAAGRGLQLLFYSVGIGQISSEVPQNLSASRPQDRQFILSSKKLLLSDSGFYLCAWSDGTSTDTQYFGPGTRLTVL.